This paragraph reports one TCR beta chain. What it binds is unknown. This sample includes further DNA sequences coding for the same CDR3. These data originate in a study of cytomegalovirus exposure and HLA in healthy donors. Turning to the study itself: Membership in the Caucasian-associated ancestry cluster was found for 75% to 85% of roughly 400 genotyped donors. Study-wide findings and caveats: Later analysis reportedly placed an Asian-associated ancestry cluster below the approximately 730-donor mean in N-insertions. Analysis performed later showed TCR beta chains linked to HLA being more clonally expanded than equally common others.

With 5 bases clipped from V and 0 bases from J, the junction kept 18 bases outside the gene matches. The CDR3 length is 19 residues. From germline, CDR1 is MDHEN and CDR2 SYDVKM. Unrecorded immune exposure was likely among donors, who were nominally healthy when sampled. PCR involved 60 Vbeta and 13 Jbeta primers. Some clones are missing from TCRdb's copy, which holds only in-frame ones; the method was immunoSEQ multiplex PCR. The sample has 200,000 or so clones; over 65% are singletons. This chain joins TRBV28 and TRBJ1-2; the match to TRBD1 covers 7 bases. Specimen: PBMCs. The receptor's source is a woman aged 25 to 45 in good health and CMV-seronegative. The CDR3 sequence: CASSPIQGSIFVTNYGYTF. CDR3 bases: TGTGCCAGCAGTCCCATACAGGGGTCCATATTCGTGACTAACTATGGCTACACCTTC.